This TCR beta chain was observed in a study of T cells in Graves' hyperthyroidism and ophthalmopathy. In the study overall: Upon initial diagnosis and before any treatment, peripheral blood was collected.

This clonotype was counted a few times. Per the germline V gene, CDR1 is SEHNR and CDR2 is FQNEAQ (reference sequence). CDR3 length equals 14 residues. The V gene lost 7 bases and the J gene lost 5 bases, with 17 bases spanning the gap. Amplified regions were TCR beta CDR3 sequences from RNA transcripts. Using the HTBI primer set, a first-round RT-PCR was run on the TCR CDR3. TCRdb recomputed calls from the multiplex PCR reads with MiXCR, one row per CDR3 protein. The sample yields 500,000 to 750,000 distinct CDR3 sequences, approximately 14% seen once. Hyperthyroidism patients were newly diagnosed, had disease duration under 2 months, and were aged 18 to 65 years.

The rearrangement joins TRBV7-9 to TRBJ1-1; D possibly corresponds to TRBD1 (5 bases). Sequencing used blood. The TCR comes from a woman under 40 with Graves' hyperthyroidism. The chain's CDR3 is CASTLGTRGTEAFF. DNA of the CDR3: TGTGCCAGCACGTTGGGCACCCGGGGGACTGAAGCTTTCTTT.